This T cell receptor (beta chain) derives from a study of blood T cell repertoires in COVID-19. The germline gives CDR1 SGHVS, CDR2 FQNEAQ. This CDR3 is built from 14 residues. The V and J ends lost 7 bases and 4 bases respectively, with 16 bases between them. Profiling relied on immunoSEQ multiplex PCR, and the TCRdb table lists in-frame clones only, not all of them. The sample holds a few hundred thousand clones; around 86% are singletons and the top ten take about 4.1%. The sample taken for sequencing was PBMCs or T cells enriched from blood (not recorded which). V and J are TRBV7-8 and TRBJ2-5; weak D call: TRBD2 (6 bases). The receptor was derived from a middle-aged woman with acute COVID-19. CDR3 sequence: CASTPTAGGETQYF. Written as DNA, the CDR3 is TGTGCCAGCACACCTACTGCCGGGGGAGAGACCCAGTACTTC.